This TCR beta chain appears in the sequencing data of a study of blood T cell repertoires in COVID-19. Study summary: Material from acute and convalescent COVID-19 was sourced from the United States, Italy and Spain. PBMCs, B-cell-depleted T cells, or T cells were the source of the cDNA or gDNA that made up the material.

The CDR3 extends over 13 amino acids. Trimming pared 5 bases from V and 0 bases from J, leaving 6 bases between. Germline V gene sequence: CDR1 MDHEN, CDR2 SYDVKM. Study processing details: Amplified reference gene primers provided the basis for estimating nucleated cell counts. Only in-frame clones appear in the TCRdb table, and some are missing; sequencing was by immunoSEQ multiplex PCR. V, J and clone size derive from that table, while D and trimming were established from the DNA sequence. Of roughly 100,000 clones in the sample, around 84% are singletons; the top ten hold around 2%. The chain is built from TRBV28 and TRBJ2-3; D unresolved. Sample: peripheral blood. The receptor comes from an older woman with active or convalescent COVID-19. This CDR3 is CASSVTSTDTQYF. CDR3 nucleotide sequence: TGTGCCAGCAGTGTGACTAGCACAGATACGCAGTATTTT.